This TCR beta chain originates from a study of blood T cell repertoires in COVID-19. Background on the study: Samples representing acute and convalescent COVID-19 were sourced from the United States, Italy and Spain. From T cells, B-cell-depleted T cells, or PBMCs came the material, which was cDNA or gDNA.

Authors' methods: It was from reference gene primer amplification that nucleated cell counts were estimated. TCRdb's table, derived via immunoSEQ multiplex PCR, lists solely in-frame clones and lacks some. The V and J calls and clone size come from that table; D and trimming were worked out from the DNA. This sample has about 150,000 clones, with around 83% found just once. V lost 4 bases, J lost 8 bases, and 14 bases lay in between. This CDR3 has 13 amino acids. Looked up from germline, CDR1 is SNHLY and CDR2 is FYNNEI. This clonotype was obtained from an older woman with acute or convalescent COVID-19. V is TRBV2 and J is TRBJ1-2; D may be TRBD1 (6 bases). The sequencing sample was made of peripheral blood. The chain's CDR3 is CASSGDQGTGYTF. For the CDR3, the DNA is TGTGCCAGCAGTGGGGACCAGGGGACCGGCTACACCTTC.